This TCR beta chain was captured by sequencing in a study of regulatory T cells in long-lasting Graves disease. Turning to the study itself: The antithyroid drugs taken by newly diagnosed Graves' patients had been used for under 3 months. Study findings and constraints: Persistent disease favored TRBV28, TRBJ1-2 and TRBJ2-5. Whereas approximately 950 public clonotypes were shared by new patients, persistent patients shared more, at 2,741.

The length of the CDR3 is 14 residues. Germline V gives CDR1 KGHDR, CDR2 SFDVKD. The V end lost 3 bases, the J end lost 4 bases, and 11 bases lay between the germline ends. Researchers made TCR beta libraries by using iRepertoire HTBI primers and running Arm-PCR on CDR3 regions. TCRdb processed the multiplex PCR reads anew with MiXCR; each CDR3 protein has one entry. The sample lists a few hundred thousand distinct CDR3 sequences; roughly 18% were seen once. The table lists this clonotype with many counts. Its antigen is unknown. The time point is: newly diagnosed GD, antithyroid drugs for less than 3 months. The TCR library was prepared using RNA isolated from PBMCs. In addition, the sample was reused for a study of T cells in Graves' hyperthyroidism and ophthalmopathy. That study adds: The study used the HTBI primer set for a first-round RT-PCR of the TCR CDR3.

This chain joins TRBV24-1 and TRBJ1-2; the D gene is possibly TRBD1 (5 bases). The clonotype originates from a woman in her 30s with Graves disease. Source: peripheral blood mononuclear cells (PBMCs), taken at new diagnosis, from a patient treated with antithyroid drugs. The CDR3 bases are TGTGCCACCAGTGATGGGGACCGCGCCTATGGCTACACCTTC. This translates into CATSDGDRAYGYTF.